Only a few counts were recorded for the clone carrying this TCR beta chain. Repertoires were generated with immunoSEQ multiplex PCR, while TCRdb's copy carries only in-frame clones and drops some. The repertoire holds tens of thousands of clones, with around three quarters as singletons. The CDR3 totals 15 residues. The germline V gene has CDR1 SGHAT and CDR2 FQNNGV. Unmatched junction bases numbered 2, after V lost 1 base and J lost 2 bases. This entry belongs to a study of T cell responses to AZD1222 COVID-19 vaccine. This receptor was obtained from an adult in good health. This rearrangement joins TRBV11-2 to TRBJ2-1, with TRBD2 matching 7 bases. Sequenced here: peripheral blood, sampled on day 0 of AZD1222 vaccination. This CDR3 is CASSLASGPYNEQFF. CDR3 nucleotide sequence: TGTGCCAGCAGCTTAGCTAGCGGTCCCTACAATGAGCAGTTCTTC.